These 13 T cell receptor beta chains came from one sample sequenced in a study of identical twins (dated by TCRdb to the mid-2010s). The library was built by means of 5' RACE. The instrument was an Illumina HiSeq 2000. The raw public reads went through TCRdb reprocessing: fastp at Q25, MiXCR clone calling, in-frame beta chains kept. Rows with a matching CDR3 protein are joined into one entry that keeps the most common DNA and genes. The sample table contains 500,000 to 550,000 distinct CDR3 sequences; only one count was recorded for 22% of them. The ten largest account for approximately 0.95% of the sample. These data also featured in a second study, about T cells expressing NK-cell markers.

Sequenced input: CD4+ T cells sorted from blood. The receptors stem from a woman between 18 and 29 years old in good health.

This clonotype was detected a few times. The chain recombines TRBV15 with TRBJ1-1; 7 bases match TRBD1. This CDR3 has 13 residues. Germline V lookup: CDR1 LNHNV, CDR2 YYDKDF (reference sequence). V shed 6 bases and J 3 bases; nucleotides not matched to a gene: 4. In DNA, the CDR3 is TGTGCCACCAGTATACAGGGGTACACTGAAGCTTTCTTT. It translates to CATSIQGYTEAFF.

In this sample, this clonotype turned up a few times. The chain recombines TRBV12-3 or TRBV12-4 with TRBJ2-4, with D possibly called TRBD1 or TRBD2 (5 bases each). CDR3 length: 14 residues. Trimming removed 5 bases at V and 2 bases at J, with 10 bases between. The CDR3 loop reads CASSPRETKNIQYF. CDR3 DNA: TGTGCCAGCAGTCCCAGGGAGACCAAAAACATTCAGTACTTC.

The chain carries TRBV5-6 and TRBJ1-5; D is ambiguous. Trimming cost V 2 bases and J 7 bases, with 7 bases left between them. The CDR3 has 12 residues. CDR1 is SGHDT, CDR2 YYEEEE, per germline. This CDR3 is CASSLKDQPQHF. In DNA, the CDR3 is TGTGCCAGCAGCTTAAAGGACCAGCCCCAGCATTTT.

The chain combines TRBV18 with TRBJ1-3; D is ambiguous. The CDR3 totals 13 residues. Germline V gives CDR1 KGHSH, CDR2 LQKENI. V lost 3 bases and J 2 bases, leaving 5 bases between the germline ends. The DNA for the CDR3 is TGTGCCAGCTCACCGGGAACTGGAAACACCATATATTTT. It yields the protein CASSPGTGNTIYF.

The chain carries TRBV20-1 and TRBJ1-5, with D uncertain. The CDR3 has 13 residues. V was pared by 6 bases and J by 1 base, with 10 bases between. Per germline, CDR1 DFQATT and CDR2 SNEGSKA (reference sequence). CDR3 loop: CSAKDPSNQPQHF. The CDR3 coding sequence is TGCAGTGCCAAAGACCCGAGCAATCAGCCCCAGCATTTT.

The chain uses TRBV9 and TRBJ2-5; D might be TRBD2 (6 bases). The CDR3 consists of 13 residues. The ends were cut back, 3 bases at V and 4 bases at J, with 10 bases in the middle. Looked up from germline, CDR1 is SGDLS and CDR2 is YYNGEE. DNA for the CDR3: TGTGCCAGCAGCGACGGGAGTGGAGAGACCCAGTACTTC. It specifies CASSDGSGETQYF.

This sequence joins TRBV20-1 and TRBJ1-1, with 7 nucleotides matching TRBD1. The CDR3 length is 15 residues. Unmatched junction bases numbered 15, after V lost 6 bases and J lost 5 bases. Germline CDR1 DFQATT, CDR2 SNEGSKA (reference sequence). As DNA, the CDR3 is TGCAGTGCCCCCCCCCACAGGGGTTTAGGGACTGAAGCTTTCTTT. Protein: CSAPPHRGLGTEAFF.

This clonotype occurred a few times. CDR3 sequence: CASSQSLMGNQPQHF. The CDR3 nucleotides are TGTGCCAGCAGCCAATCCCTCATGGGCAATCAGCCCCAGCATTTT. The V call is TRBV5-6, the J call TRBJ1-5; D is ambiguous. CDR1 SGHDT and CDR2 YYEEEE come from the germline V gene. CDR3 length: 15 residues. V dropped 4 bases and J dropped 2 bases, with 13 bases sitting between them. The whole variable domain, remainder taken from reference TRBV5-6 and TRBJ1-5, is DAGVTQSPTHLIKTRGQQVTLRCSPKSGHDTVSWYQQALGQGPQFIFQYYEEEERQRGNFPDRFSGHQFPNYSSELNVNALLLGDSALYLCASSQSLMGNQPQHFGDGTRLSIL.

The chain links TRBV15 to TRBJ2-3; the match to TRBD1 covers 8 bases. J was trimmed by 4 bases and V by 2 bases; bases with no gene match: 2. CDR3 length: 14 residues. Germline loops: CDR1 LNHNV, CDR2 YYDKDF (reference sequence). CDR3 sequence: CATSRQGASDTQYF. The CDR3, as DNA: TGTGCCACCAGCAGACAGGGGGCATCAGATACGCAGTATTTT.

This clonotype was seen repeatedly, ten times or more. CDR3 DNA sequence: TGTGCCAGCAGCGTAAGCGGGGGCCTCTACAATGAGCAGTTCTTC. This encodes CASSVSGGLYNEQFF. The genes are TRBV9 and TRBJ2-1, with TRBD2 matching over 8 bases. J lost 3 bases, V lost 1 base, and 3 bases had no gene match. CDR1 and CDR2 (germline): SGDLS, YYNGEE. The CDR3 loop spans 15 amino acids.

This clonotype was seen only once. V is TRBV4-3 and J is TRBJ2-1; TRBD2 matches at 10 bases. Germline V CDR1 and CDR2: LGHNA, YSLEER. The ends lost 4 bases at V and 3 bases at J; junction bases unmatched: 3. This CDR3 contains 15 residues. The CDR3 nucleotides are TGCGCCAGCAGCCGCAGGACTAGCGGCTACAATGAGCAGTTCTTC. Encoded protein: CASSRRTSGYNEQFF.

This clonotype was counted once. V gene TRBV9 combines with J gene TRBJ2-5; possibly TRBD1 for D (5 bases). The CDR3 length is 14 residues. Trimming left V 0 bases short and J 3 bases short, with 9 bases between. Germline CDR1 is SGDLS and CDR2 is YYNGEE. This chain's CDR3 is CASSVGIGEETQYF. For the CDR3, the DNA is TGTGCCAGCAGCGTAGGAATAGGGGAAGAGACCCAGTACTTC.

This clonotype occurred a few times. J is TRBJ2-3 and V is TRBV18, with 10 bases lining up with TRBD1. Germline-derived CDR1 and CDR2 are KGHSH and LQKENI. J lost 2 bases, V lost 8 bases, and 7 bases had no gene match. The CDR3 has 15 residues. This CDR3 is CASTGQGGFTDTQYF. The CDR3 region has the DNA TGTGCCAGCACCGGACAGGGGGGATTCACAGATACGCAGTATTTT.